The clone carrying this TCR beta chain was detected a few times. Its target is unknown. Attached unique molecular identifiers marked individual cDNA molecules. TCRdb re-derived calls from the 5' RACE reads in MiXCR, one entry per CDR3 protein. This sample yields about 53,000 distinct CDR3 sequences, of which around 12% are seen a single time; just over 2.5% belongs to the top ten. This sample was included in a study of early T cells in non-severe SARS-CoV-2 infection. The study, taken as a whole, reports: CD4 and private specificities were missed by VDJdb matching, which favored anti-spike CD8 responses.

Germline lookup yields CDR1 SGHTA and CDR2 FQGTGA. The CDR3 is made up of 13 amino acids. Trimming cost V 5 bases and J 7 bases, with 11 bases left between them. This chain links TRBV7-3 with TRBJ1-4; D may be TRBD1 (5 bases). Sequenced material: whole blood, taken at baseline. This receptor was taken from an adult who was a healthcare worker with PCR-confirmed SARS-CoV-2 infection or an uninfected control (not recorded which). The CDR3 is CASSPRRGEKLFF. The DNA of the CDR3 is TGTGCCAGCAGCCCACGTAGGGGTGAAAAACTGTTTTTT.